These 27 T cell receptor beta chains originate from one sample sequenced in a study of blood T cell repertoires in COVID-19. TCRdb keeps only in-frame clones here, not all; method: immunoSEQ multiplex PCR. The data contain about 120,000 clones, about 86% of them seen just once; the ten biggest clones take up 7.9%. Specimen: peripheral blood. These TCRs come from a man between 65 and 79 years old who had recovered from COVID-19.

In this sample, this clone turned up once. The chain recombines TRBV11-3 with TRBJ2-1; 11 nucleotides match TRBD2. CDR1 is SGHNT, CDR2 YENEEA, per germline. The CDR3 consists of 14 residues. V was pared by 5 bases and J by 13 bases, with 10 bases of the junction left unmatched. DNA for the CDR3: TGTGCCAGCAGCCTGTCCGGGACTAGCGGTCAACAGTTCTTC. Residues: CASSLSGTSGQQFF.

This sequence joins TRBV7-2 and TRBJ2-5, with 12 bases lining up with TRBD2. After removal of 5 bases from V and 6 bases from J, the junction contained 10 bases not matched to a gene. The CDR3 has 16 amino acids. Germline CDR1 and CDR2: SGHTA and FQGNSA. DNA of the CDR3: TGTGCCAGCAGCCCTAGGGGGGGACTAGCGGGCCAGACCCAGTACTTC. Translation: CASSPRGGLAGQTQYF.

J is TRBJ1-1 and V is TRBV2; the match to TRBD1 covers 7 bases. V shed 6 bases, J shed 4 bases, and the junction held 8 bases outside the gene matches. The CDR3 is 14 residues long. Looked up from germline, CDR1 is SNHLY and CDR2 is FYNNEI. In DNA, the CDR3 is TGTGCCAGCAGCTATCTGGACAGGTCCACTGAAGCTTTCTTT. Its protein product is CASSYLDRSTEAFF.

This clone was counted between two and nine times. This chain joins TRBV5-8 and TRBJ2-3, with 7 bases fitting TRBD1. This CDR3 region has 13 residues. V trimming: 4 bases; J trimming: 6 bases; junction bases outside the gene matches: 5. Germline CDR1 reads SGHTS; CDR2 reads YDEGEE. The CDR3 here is CASSRKGADTQYF. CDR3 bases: TGTGCCAGCAGCCGCAAGGGGGCCGATACGCAGTATTTT.

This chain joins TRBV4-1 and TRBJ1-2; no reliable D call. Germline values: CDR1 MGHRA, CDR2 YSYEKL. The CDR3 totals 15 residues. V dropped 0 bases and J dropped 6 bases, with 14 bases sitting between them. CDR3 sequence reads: CASSQEVAVLNGYTF. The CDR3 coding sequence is TGCGCCAGCAGCCAAGAGGTGGCCGTGTTGAATGGCTACACCTTC.

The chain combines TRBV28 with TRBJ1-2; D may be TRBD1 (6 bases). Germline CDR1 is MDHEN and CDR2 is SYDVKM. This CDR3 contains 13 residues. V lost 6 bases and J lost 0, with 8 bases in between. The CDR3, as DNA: TGTGCCAGCAGGGACAGTTCTAACTATGGCTACACCTTC. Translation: CASRDSSNYGYTF.

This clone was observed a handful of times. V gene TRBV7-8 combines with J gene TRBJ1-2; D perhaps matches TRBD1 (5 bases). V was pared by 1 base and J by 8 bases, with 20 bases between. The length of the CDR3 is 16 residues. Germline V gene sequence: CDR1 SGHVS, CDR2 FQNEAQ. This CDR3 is CASSLGRDRGLEGYTF. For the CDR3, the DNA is TGTGCCAGCAGCTTAGGGAGGGACCGCGGGTTGGAGGGCTACACCTTC.

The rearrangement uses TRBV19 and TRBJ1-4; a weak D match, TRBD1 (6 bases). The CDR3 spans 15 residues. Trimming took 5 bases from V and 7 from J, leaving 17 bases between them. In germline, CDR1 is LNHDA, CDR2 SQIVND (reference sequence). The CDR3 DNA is TGTGCCAGTAGTGATCTCAGGGGAGTGGGTGAAAAACTGTTTTTT. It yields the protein CASSDLRGVGEKLFF.

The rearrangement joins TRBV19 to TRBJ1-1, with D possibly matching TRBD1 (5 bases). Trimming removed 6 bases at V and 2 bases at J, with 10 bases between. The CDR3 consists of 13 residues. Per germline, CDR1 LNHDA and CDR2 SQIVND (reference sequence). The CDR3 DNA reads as TGTGCCAGTAGCCTCGGGGGTAACACTGAAGCTTTCTTT. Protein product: CASSLGGNTEAFF.

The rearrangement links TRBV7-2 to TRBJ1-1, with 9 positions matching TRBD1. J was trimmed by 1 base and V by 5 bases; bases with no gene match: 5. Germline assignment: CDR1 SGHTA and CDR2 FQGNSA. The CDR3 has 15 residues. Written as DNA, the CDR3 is TGTGCCAGCAGCCCCCGGGGACAGGGGAACACTGAAGCTTTCTTT. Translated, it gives CASSPRGQGNTEAFF.

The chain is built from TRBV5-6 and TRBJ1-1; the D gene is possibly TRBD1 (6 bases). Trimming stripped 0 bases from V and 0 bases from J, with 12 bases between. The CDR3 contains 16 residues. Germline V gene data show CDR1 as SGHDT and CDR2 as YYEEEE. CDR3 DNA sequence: TGTGCCAGCAGCTTGGGGATCAGGGGCATGAACACTGAAGCTTTCTTT. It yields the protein CASSLGIRGMNTEAFF.

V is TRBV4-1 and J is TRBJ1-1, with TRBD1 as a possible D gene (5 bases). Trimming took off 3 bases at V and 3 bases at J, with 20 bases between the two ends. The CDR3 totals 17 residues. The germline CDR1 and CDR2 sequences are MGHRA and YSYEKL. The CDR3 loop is CASSQGGGLGRYTEAFF. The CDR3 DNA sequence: TGCGCCAGCAGCCAGGGGGGGGGTTTGGGCAGATACACTGAAGCTTTCTTT.

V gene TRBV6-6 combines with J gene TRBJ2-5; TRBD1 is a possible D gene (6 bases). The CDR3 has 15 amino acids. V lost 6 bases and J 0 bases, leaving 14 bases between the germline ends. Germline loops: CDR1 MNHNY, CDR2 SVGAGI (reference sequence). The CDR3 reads CASRTGAWYQETQYF. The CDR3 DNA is TGTGCCAGCAGGACAGGAGCCTGGTACCAAGAGACCCAGTACTTC.

CDR3 coding DNA: TGTGCCAGCAGCTCCAGGGGTCATAGCGGGGGACAAGAGACCCAGTACTTC. Its protein product is CASSSRGHSGGQETQYF. V gene TRBV4-2 combines with J gene TRBJ2-5, with 9 bases lining up with TRBD2. Losses at the gene ends were 5 bases for V and 2 bases for J; bases not matched to a gene: 12. The CDR3 covers 17 residues. The germline CDR1 and CDR2 sequences are LGHNA and YNFKEQ.

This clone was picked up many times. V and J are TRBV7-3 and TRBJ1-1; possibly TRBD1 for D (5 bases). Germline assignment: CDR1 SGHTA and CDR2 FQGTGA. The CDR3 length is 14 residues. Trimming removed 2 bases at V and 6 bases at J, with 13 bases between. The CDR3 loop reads CASSLRGGLSEAFF. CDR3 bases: TGTGCCAGCAGCTTACGCGGGGGACTTTCTGAAGCTTTCTTT.

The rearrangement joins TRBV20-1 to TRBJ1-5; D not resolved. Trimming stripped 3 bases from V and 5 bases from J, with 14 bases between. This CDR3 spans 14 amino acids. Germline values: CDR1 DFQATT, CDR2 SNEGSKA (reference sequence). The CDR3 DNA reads TGCAGTGCTAGTCCGGGGTATGGGGATCAGCCCCAGCATTTT. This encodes CSASPGYGDQPQHF.

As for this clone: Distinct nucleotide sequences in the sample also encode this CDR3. For the CDR3, the DNA is TGCGCCAGCAGCTTGGAAAGGGGCACTGAAGCTTTCTTT. Translation gives CASSLERGTEAFF. This chain links TRBV5-1 with TRBJ1-1, with a weak D call TRBD1 (5 bases). In germline, CDR1 is SGHRS, CDR2 YFSETQ. The V gene lost 0 bases and the J gene lost 4 bases, with 7 bases spanning the gap. The CDR3 totals 13 residues.

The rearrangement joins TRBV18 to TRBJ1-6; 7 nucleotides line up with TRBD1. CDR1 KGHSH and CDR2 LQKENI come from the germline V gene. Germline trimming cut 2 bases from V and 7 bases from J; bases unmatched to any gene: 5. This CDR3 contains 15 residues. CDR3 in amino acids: CASSPSGTVNSPLHF. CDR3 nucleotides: TGTGCCAGCTCACCATCCGGGACAGTCAATTCACCCCTCCACTTT.

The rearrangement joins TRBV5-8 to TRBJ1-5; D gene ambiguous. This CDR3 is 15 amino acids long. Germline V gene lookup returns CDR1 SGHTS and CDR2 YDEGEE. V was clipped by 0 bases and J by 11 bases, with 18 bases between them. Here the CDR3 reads CASSLEVGIVASQHF. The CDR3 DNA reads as TGTGCCAGCAGCTTGGAGGTCGGAATTGTAGCGTCCCAGCATTTT.

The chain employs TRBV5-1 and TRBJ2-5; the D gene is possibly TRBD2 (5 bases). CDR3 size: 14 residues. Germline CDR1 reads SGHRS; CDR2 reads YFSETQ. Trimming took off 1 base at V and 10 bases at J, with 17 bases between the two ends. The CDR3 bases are TGCGCCAGCAGCTTGAGCACCTCCCCCGGGGACCAGTACTTC. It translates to CASSLSTSPGDQYF.

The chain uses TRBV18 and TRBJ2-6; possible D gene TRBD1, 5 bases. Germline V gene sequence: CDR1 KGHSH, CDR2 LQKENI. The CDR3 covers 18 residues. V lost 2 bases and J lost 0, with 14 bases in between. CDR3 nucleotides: TGTGCCAGCTCACCATTTCAGGGTGGACGCTCTGGGGCCAACGTCCTGACTTTC. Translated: CASSPFQGGRSGANVLTF.

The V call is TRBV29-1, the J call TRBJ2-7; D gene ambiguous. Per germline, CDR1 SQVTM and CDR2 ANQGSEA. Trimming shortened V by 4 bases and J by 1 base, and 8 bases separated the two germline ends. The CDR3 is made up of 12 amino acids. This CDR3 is CSVVGPSYEQYF. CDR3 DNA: TGCAGCGTTGTGGGCCCTTCCTACGAGCAGTACTTC.

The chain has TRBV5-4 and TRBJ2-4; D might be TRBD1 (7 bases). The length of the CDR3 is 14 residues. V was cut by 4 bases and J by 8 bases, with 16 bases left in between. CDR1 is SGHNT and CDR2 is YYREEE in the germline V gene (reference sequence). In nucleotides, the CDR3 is TGTGCCAGCAGCCGCAGACAGGGCGGGGACATTCAGTACTTC. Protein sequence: CASSRRQGGDIQYF.

The CDR3 spells CAIGEYNEQFF. The DNA of the CDR3 is TGTGCCATCGGAGAATACAATGAGCAGTTCTTC. The V gene is TRBV10-3, the J gene TRBJ2-1, with unresolved D. Germline V gene sequence: CDR1 ENHRY, CDR2 SYGVKD. V lost 8 bases to trimming and J lost 4 bases, with 6 bases between them. CDR3 length equals 11 residues.

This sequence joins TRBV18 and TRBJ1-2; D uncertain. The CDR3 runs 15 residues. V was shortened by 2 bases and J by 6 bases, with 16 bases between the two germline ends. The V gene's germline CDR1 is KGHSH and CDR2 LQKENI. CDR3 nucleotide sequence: TGTGCCAGCTCACCAAGTCGAGGTCTCGGTGATGGCTACACCTTC. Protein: CASSPSRGLGDGYTF.

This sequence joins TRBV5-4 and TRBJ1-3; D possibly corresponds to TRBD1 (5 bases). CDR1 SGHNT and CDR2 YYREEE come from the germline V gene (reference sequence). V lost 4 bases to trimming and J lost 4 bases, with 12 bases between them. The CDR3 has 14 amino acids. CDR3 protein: CASSPGGVGNTIYF. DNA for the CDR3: TGTGCCAGCAGCCCGGGAGGGGTAGGAAACACCATATATTTT.

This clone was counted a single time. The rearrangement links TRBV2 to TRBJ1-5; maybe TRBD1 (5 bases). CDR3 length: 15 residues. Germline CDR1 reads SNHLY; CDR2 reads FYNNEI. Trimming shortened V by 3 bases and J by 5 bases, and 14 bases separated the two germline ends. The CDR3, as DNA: TGTGCCAGCAGTGATGACCAGGGTGGGGATCAGCCCCAGCATTTT. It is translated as CASSDDQGGDQPQHF.